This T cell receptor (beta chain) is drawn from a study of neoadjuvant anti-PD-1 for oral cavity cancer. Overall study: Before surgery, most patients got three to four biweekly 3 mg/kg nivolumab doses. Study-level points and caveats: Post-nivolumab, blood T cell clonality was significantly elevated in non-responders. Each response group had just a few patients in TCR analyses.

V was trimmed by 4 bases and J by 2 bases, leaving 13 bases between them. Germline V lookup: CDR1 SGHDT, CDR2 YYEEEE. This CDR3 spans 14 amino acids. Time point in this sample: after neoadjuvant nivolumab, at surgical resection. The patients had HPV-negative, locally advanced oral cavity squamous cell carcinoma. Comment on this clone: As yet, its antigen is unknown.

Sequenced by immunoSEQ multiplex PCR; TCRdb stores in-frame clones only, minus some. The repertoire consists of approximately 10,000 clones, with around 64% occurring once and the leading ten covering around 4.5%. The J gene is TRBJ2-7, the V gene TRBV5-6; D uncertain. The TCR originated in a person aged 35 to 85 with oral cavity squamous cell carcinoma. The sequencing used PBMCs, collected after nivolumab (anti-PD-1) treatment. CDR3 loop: CASSERLDPYEQYF. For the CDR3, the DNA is TGTGCCAGCAGCGAACGTCTAGATCCCTACGAGCAGTACTTC. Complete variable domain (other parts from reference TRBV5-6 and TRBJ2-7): DAGVTQSPTHLIKTRGQQVTLRCSPKSGHDTVSWYQQALGQGPQFIFQYYEEEERQRGNFPDRFSGHQFPNYSSELNVNALLLGDSALYLCASSERLDPYEQYFGPGTRLTVT.